The clone carrying this T cell receptor beta chain came up many times. Its antigen is undetermined. The CDR3 runs 12 residues. Trimming removed 7 bases at V and 5 bases at J, with 12 bases between. Germline loops: CDR1 MNHEY, CDR2 SVGEGT. The sample is drawn from a study of blood T cells in healthy people across ages. Study-wide results and limits: Older individuals had lower TCR beta diversity per million T cells (the decline was roughly linear).

For the second PCR, which ran for about 6 to 12 cycles, a sample-barcoded 5' primer and a J-beta primer mix were used. Per sample, CDR3-containing paired-end reads numbered at least 2.5 million. TCRdb re-called the 5' RACE reads through MiXCR, storing one row per CDR3 protein. The table records around 970,000 distinct CDR3 sequences, approximately 50% of them present only once. Sequenced: blood. This TCR derives from a woman in her sixties or seventies in good health. The chain recombines TRBV6-2 or TRBV6-3 with TRBJ2-7; D unresolved. The CDR3 is CASTGTVDEQYF. CDR3 nucleotides: TGTGCCAGCACCGGAACGGTCGACGAGCAGTACTTC.